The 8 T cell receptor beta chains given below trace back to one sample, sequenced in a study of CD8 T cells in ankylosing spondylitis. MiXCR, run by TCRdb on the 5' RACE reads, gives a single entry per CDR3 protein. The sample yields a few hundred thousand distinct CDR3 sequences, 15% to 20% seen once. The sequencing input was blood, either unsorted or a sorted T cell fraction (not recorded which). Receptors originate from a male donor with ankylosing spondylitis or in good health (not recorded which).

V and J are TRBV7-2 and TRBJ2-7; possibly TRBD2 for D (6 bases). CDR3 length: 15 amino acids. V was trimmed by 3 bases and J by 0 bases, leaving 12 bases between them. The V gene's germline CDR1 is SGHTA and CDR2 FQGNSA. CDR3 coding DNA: TGTGCCAGCAGCTTCCTACGGGACTTCTCCTACGAGCAGTACTTC. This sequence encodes CASSFLRDFSYEQYF.

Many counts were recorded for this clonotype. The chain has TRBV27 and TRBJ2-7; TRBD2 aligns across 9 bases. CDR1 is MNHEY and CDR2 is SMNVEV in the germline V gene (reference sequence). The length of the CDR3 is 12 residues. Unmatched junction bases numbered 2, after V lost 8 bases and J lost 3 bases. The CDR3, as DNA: TGTGCCAGCGGACTAGCGAACTACGAGCAGTACTTC. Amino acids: CASGLANYEQYF.

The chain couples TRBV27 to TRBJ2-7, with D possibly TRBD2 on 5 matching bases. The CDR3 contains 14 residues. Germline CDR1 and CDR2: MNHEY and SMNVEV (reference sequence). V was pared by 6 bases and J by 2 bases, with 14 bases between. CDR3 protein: CASSNGLFPYEQYF. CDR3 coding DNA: TGTGCCAGCAGCAATGGACTTTTTCCCTACGAGCAGTACTTC.

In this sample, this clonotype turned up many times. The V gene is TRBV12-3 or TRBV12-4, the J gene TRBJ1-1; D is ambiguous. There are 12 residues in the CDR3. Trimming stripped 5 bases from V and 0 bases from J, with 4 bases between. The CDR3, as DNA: TGTGCCAGCAGTGTAGTGAACACTGAAGCTTTCTTT. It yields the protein CASSVVNTEAFF.

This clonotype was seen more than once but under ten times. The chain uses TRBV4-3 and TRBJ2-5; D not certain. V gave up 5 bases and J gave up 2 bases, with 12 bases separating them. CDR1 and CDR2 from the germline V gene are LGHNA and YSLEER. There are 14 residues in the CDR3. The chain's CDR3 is CASSARLQQETQYF. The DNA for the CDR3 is TGCGCCAGCAGCGCGCGCCTACAACAAGAGACCCAGTACTTC.

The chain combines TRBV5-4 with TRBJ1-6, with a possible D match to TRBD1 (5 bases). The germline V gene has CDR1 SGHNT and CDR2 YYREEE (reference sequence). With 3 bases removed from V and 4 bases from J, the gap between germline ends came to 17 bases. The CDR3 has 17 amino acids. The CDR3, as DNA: TGTGCCAGCAGCTACGGCCCAAGACAGAAATATAATTCACCCCTCCACTTT. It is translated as CASSYGPRQKYNSPLHF.

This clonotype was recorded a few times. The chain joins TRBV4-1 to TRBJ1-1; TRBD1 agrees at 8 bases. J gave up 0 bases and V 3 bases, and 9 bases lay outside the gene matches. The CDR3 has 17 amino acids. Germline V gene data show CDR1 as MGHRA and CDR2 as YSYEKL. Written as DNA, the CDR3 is TGCGCCAGCAGCCATCCTCCCTACAGGGGGATGAACACTGAAGCTTTCTTT. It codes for CASSHPPYRGMNTEAFF.

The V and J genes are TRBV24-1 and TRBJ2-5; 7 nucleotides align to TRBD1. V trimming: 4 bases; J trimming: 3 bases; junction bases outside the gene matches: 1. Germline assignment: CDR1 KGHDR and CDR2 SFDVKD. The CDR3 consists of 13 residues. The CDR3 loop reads CATSETGEETQYF. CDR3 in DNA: TGTGCCACCAGTGAAACAGGGGAAGAGACCCAGTACTTC.